The 24 T cell receptor beta chains given below trace back to one sample, sequenced in a study of control samples from healthy donors and cancer patients. Measured with immunoSEQ multiplex PCR; TCRdb has only the in-frame clones, and not every one. The sample records 85,000 to 100,000 clones, over 85% being singletons. Sequenced sample: blood. The source of these receptors is a young man in good health.

The rearrangement links TRBV12-5 to TRBJ1-5; TRBD1 matches 7 bases. V was pared by 1 base and J by 7 bases, with 4 bases of the junction left unmatched. The V gene's germline CDR1 is LGHNT and CDR2 FRNRAP. This CDR3 has 14 residues. The CDR3 is CASGLGQGFQPQHF. The CDR3 region has the DNA TGTGCTAGTGGTTTGGGACAGGGTTTCCAGCCCCAGCATTTT.

This chain uses TRBV9 with TRBJ2-7, with 8 nucleotides matching TRBD2. This CDR3 has 15 amino acids. Germline V gene sequence: CDR1 SGDLS, CDR2 YYNGEE. The V gene end was trimmed by 10 bases and the J gene end by 1 base; junction bases not matched to a gene: 13. The CDR3 nucleotides are TGTGCCTCCGGGGGGAGTCGGGAGGGTTCCTACGAGCAGTACTTC. It translates to CASGGSREGSYEQYF.

In this sample, this clone turned up once. J is TRBJ1-5 and V is TRBV19; D may be TRBD1 (5 bases). Germline V gene lookup returns CDR1 LNHDA and CDR2 SQIVND (reference sequence). The CDR3 sequence is 15 residues long. V was trimmed by 4 bases and J by 0 bases, leaving 10 bases between them. Written as DNA, the CDR3 is TGTGCCAGTAGTAGACAGCTTAATAGCAATCAGCCCCAGCATTTT. It yields the protein CASSRQLNSNQPQHF.

This rearrangement joins TRBV5-8 to TRBJ1-4; TRBD1 matches at 7 bases. The CDR3 is 15 residues long. V trimming: 1 base; J trimming: 10 bases; junction bases outside the gene matches: 10. Per the germline V gene, CDR1 is SGHTS and CDR2 is YDEGEE. Here the CDR3 reads CASSLLGQPRGKLFF. CDR3 coding DNA: TGTGCCAGCAGCTTGTTGGGACAGCCCCGTGGAAAACTGTTTTTT.

The chain combines TRBV27 with TRBJ2-7; D unresolved. With 0 bases removed from V and 6 bases from J, the gap between germline ends came to 9 bases. Germline CDR1 and CDR2: MNHEY and SMNVEV (reference sequence). CDR3 length: 13 amino acids. CDR3 DNA: TGTGCCAGCAGTTTATCTTATGGGGTCGAGCAGTACTTC. Residues: CASSLSYGVEQYF.

The chain links TRBV4-2 to TRBJ1-5, with D uncertain. The germline CDR1 and CDR2 sequences are LGHNA and YNFKEQ. This CDR3 region has 14 residues. V was shortened by 5 bases and J by 0 bases, with 8 bases between the two germline ends. CDR3 nucleotides: TGTGCCAGCAGCTCCGCACGTAGCAATCAGCCCCAGCATTTT. As protein: CASSSARSNQPQHF.

V gene TRBV19 combines with J gene TRBJ2-1, with 11 bases identical to TRBD2. From germline, CDR1 is LNHDA and CDR2 SQIVND (reference sequence). V shed 5 bases and J 7 bases; nucleotides not matched to a gene: 10. The CDR3 has 16 residues. The CDR3 DNA reads as TGTGCCAGTAGTCTTGGACTAGCGGGTCTATTAAATGAGCAGTTCTTC. Its translation is CASSLGLAGLLNEQFF. The variable domain in full, with the rest retrieved from reference TRBV19 and TRBJ2-1, is DGGITQSPKYLFRKEGQNVTLSCEQNLNHDAMYWYRQDPGQGLRLIYYSQIVNDFQKGDIAEGYSVSREKKESFPLTVTSAQKNPTAFYLCASSLGLAGLLNEQFFGPGTRLTVL.

The CDR3 DNA is TGTGCCAGCAGTGAAGTGAGGGGGACAGGGGCAGATACGCAGTATTTT. Protein product: CASSEVRGTGADTQYF. The rearrangement links TRBV6-1 to TRBJ2-3; 10 nucleotides line up with TRBD1. The germline V gene encodes CDR1 MNHNS and CDR2 SASEGT. Germline trimming cut 1 base from V and 4 bases from J; bases unmatched to any gene: 5. This CDR3 contains 16 residues.

A single count supports this clone. The rearrangement uses TRBV29-1 and TRBJ2-7, with 11 bases that match TRBD2. J gave up 3 bases and V 5 bases, and 3 bases lay outside the gene matches. Looked up from germline, CDR1 is SQVTM and CDR2 is ANQGSEA. CDR3 length equals 13 residues. The CDR3 spells CSVRLAGFYEQYF. The CDR3 DNA reads as TGCAGCGTTAGACTAGCGGGGTTCTACGAGCAGTACTTC.

The V and J genes are TRBV7-9 and TRBJ2-5; 8 bases are shared with TRBD1. Germline CDR1 reads SEHNR; CDR2 reads FQNEAQ (reference sequence). J gave up 6 bases and V 5 bases, and 11 bases lay outside the gene matches. This CDR3 is built from 15 residues. Here the CDR3 DNA reads TGTGCCAGCAGCACCCCAACTACAGGGGGGAAGACCCAGTACTTC. Translating gives CASSTPTTGGKTQYF. Together with reference TRBV7-9 and TRBJ2-5, the CDR3 gives the full variable domain: DTGVSQNPRHKITKRGQNVTFRCDPISEHNRLYWYRQTLGQGPEFLTYFQNEAQLEKSRLLSDRFSAERPKGSFSTLEIQRTEQGDSAMYLCASSTPTTGGKTQYFGPGTRLLVL.

The chain couples TRBV28 to TRBJ1-2, with D perhaps matching TRBD1 (5 bases). Germline CDR1 is MDHEN and CDR2 is SYDVKM. V was trimmed by 7 bases and J by 8 bases, leaving 14 bases between them. The CDR3 is 12 residues long. The CDR3 nucleotides are TGTGCCAGCAAGGGTACAGGAGAAGGCTACACCTTC. Translated: CASKGTGEGYTF.

This clone was seen once. The chain is built from TRBV30 and TRBJ1-1, with unresolved D. Germline assignment: CDR1 GTSNPN and CDR2 SVGIG (reference sequence). Trimming took 4 bases from V and 1 from J, leaving 7 bases between them. CDR3 length: 12 residues. The CDR3 region has the DNA TGTGCCTGGAATATAGGGAACACTGAAGCTTTCTTT. Translating gives CAWNIGNTEAFF.

This clone was counted a few times. The chain has TRBV7-2 and TRBJ2-5, with D uncertain. CDR1 SGHTA and CDR2 FQGNSA come from the germline V gene. This CDR3 has 13 residues. V lost 5 bases and J 6 bases, leaving 13 bases between the germline ends. This CDR3 reads CASSLQTSQTQYF. CDR3 DNA sequence: TGTGCCAGCAGCCTACAAACCAGTCAGACCCAGTACTTC.

This rearrangement joins TRBV30 to TRBJ1-5; D is unresolved. Per germline, CDR1 GTSNPN and CDR2 SVGIG (reference sequence). The CDR3 is made up of 12 amino acids. The V end was cut by 1 base, the J end by 4 bases, with 5 bases between. CDR3: CAWSGGNQPQHF. For the CDR3, the DNA is TGTGCCTGGAGTGGGGGTAATCAGCCCCAGCATTTT.

The chain's CDR3 is CASSEYPVGNTEAFF. Here the CDR3 DNA reads TGTGCCAGCAGTGAATACCCGGTTGGGAACACTGAAGCTTTCTTT. The chain carries TRBV6-1 and TRBJ1-1, with D unclear. The length of the CDR3 is 15 residues. V was shortened by 2 bases and J by 1 base, with 11 bases between the two germline ends. Germline CDR1 is MNHNS and CDR2 is SASEGT.

V and J are TRBV13 and TRBJ2-7; no reliable D call. CDR1 is PRHDT, CDR2 FYEKMQ, per germline (reference sequence). Trimming stripped 4 bases from V and 4 bases from J, with 5 bases between. The CDR3 runs 11 residues. CDR3 loop: CASSSIYEQYF. CDR3 DNA: TGTGCCAGCAGCTCCATTTACGAGCAGTACTTC.

The chain links TRBV6-5 to TRBJ1-2; 8 bases map to TRBD1. V shed 0 bases, J shed 6 bases, and the junction held 9 bases outside the gene matches. The length of the CDR3 is 16 residues. CDR1 and CDR2 from the germline V gene are MNHEY and SVGAGI. The CDR3 region has the DNA TGTGCCAGCAGTTACTCGTCGACAGGGGTTCAGCATGGCTACACCTTC. Its translation: CASSYSSTGVQHGYTF.

V is TRBV7-8 and J is TRBJ1-2; no firm D call. Trimming stripped 5 bases from V and 1 base from J, with 11 bases between. Germline lookup yields CDR1 SGHVS and CDR2 FQNEAQ. This CDR3 has 14 amino acids. CDR3 amino acids: CASSRREGNYGYTF. The CDR3 nucleotides read TGTGCCAGCAGCCGCCGGGAGGGTAACTATGGCTACACCTTC. Based on the CDR3 plus reference TRBV7-8 and TRBJ1-2, the full variable domain is GAGVSQSPRYKVAKRGQDVALRCDPISGHVSLFWYQQALGQGPEFLTYFQNEAQLDKSGLPSDRFFAERPEGSVSTLKIQRTQQEDSAVYLCASSRREGNYGYTFGSGTRLTVV.

The chain has TRBV30 and TRBJ2-1; a possible D gene is TRBD1 (5 bases). Germline V gene data show CDR1 as GTSNPN and CDR2 as SVGIG (reference sequence). This CDR3 has 14 amino acids. Trimming removed 0 bases at V and 5 bases at J, with 11 bases between. In DNA form, the CDR3 reads TGTGCCTGGAGTGTAAGGCCAGGGAACAATGAGCAGTTCTTC. Encoded protein: CAWSVRPGNNEQFF.

V is TRBV7-9 and J is TRBJ1-4; D possibly corresponds to TRBD1 (6 bases). Germline loops: CDR1 SEHNR, CDR2 FQNEAQ (reference sequence). The CDR3 is made up of 12 amino acids. Trimming left V 5 bases short and J 8 bases short, with 9 bases between. CDR3 sequence: CASSGGGEKLFF. CDR3 bases: TGTGCCAGCAGCGGCGGGGGCGAAAAACTGTTTTTT.

The chain carries TRBV12-5 and TRBJ1-5; possible D gene TRBD1, 5 bases. V was clipped by 7 bases and J by 7 bases, with 14 bases between them. Germline-derived CDR1 and CDR2 are LGHNT and FRNRAP. The CDR3 length is 13 residues. CDR3 sequence reads: CASALGGGQPQHF. The DNA of the CDR3 is TGTGCTAGTGCCCTGGGGGGGGGACAGCCCCAGCATTTT.

The CDR3 DNA follows: TGTGCCAGCAGCTTGGCCGGGACAGGGGGTTTTGGAAACACCATATATTTT. Encoded protein: CASSLAGTGGFGNTIYF. The chain employs TRBV7-8 and TRBJ1-3; 11 nucleotides agree with TRBD1. The germline V gene encodes CDR1 SGHVS and CDR2 FQNEAQ. V lost 3 bases, J lost 3 bases, and 7 bases stayed unmatched. There are 17 residues in the CDR3.

The gene calls are TRBV27 and TRBJ2-1, with TRBD1 matching over 7 bases. This CDR3 has 16 residues. Germline loops: CDR1 MNHEY, CDR2 SMNVEV (reference sequence). Trimming removed 7 bases from V and 2 bases from J; junction bases left unmatched: 11. In DNA form, the CDR3 reads TGTGCCAGCATAGGTGCCCAGGGGGTCGCCTACAATGAGCAGTTCTTC. Its translation: CASIGAQGVAYNEQFF.

The CDR3 spells CASRVDFSFSYEQYF. The CDR3 coding sequence is TGCGCCAGCAGAGTGGACTTTTCCTTCTCCTACGAGCAGTACTTC. This chain links TRBV5-1 with TRBJ2-7; tentatively, D is TRBD2 (5 bases). Looked up from germline, CDR1 is SGHRS and CDR2 is YFSETQ. Trimming removed 5 bases at V and 0 bases at J, with 15 bases between. The CDR3 has 15 residues.